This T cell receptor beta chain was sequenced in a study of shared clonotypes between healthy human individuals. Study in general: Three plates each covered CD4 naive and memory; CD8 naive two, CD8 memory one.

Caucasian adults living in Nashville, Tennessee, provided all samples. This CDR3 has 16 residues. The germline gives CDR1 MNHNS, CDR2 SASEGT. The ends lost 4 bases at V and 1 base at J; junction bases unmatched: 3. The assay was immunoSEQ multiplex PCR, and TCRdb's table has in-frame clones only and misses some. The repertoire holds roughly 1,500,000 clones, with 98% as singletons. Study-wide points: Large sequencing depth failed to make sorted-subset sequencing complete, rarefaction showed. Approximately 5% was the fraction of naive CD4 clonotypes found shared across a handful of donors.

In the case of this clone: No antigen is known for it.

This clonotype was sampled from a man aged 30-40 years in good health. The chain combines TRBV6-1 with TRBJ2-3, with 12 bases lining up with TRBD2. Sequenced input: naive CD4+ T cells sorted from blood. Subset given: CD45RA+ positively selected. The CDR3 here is CASSATSGRRTDTQYF. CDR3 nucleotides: TGTGCCAGCAGTGCCACTAGCGGGAGGCGCACAGATACGCAGTATTTT.